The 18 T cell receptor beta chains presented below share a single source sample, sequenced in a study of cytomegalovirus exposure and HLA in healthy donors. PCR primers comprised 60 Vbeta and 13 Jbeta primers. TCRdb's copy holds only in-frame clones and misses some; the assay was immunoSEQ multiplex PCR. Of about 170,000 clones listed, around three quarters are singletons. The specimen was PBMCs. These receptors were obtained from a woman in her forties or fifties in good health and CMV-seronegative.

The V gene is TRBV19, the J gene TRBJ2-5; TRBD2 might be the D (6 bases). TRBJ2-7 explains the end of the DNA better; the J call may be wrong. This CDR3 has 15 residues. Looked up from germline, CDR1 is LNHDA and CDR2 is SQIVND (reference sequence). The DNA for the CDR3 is TGTGCCAGTAGTTCCCGGGGGACGGAAAACTACGAGCAGTACTTC. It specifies CASSSRGTENYEQYF.

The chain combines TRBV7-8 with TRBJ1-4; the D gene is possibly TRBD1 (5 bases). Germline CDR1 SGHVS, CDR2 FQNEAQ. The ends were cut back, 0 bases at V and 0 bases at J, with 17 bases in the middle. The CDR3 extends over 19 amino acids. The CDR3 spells CASSLASPTVFATNEKLFF. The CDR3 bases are TGTGCCAGCAGCTTAGCGAGCCCGACAGTTTTTGCAACTAATGAAAAACTGTTTTTT.

This CDR3 is CAISEFPDPTEAFF. The CDR3, as DNA: TGTGCCATCAGTGAGTTCCCAGATCCCACTGAAGCTTTCTTT. The chain recombines TRBV10-3 with TRBJ1-1; no clear D. There are 14 residues in the CDR3. The V and J ends lost 1 base and 4 bases respectively, with 10 bases between them. Germline V gives CDR1 ENHRY, CDR2 SYGVKD.

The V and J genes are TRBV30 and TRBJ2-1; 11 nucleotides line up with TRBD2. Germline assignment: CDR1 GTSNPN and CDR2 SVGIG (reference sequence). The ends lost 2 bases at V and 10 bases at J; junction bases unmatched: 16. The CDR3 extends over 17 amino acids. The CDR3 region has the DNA TGTGCCTGGAGTAACGCGCGACTAGCGGGGCCCCGGGGGGAGCAGTTCTTC. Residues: CAWSNARLAGPRGEQFF.

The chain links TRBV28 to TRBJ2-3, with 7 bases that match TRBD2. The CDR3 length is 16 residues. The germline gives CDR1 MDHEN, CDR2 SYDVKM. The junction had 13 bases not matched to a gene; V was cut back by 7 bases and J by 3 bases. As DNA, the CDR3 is TGTGCCAGCACCCATTTGGCGGGAGAGGGTACAGATACGCAGTATTTT. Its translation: CASTHLAGEGTDTQYF.

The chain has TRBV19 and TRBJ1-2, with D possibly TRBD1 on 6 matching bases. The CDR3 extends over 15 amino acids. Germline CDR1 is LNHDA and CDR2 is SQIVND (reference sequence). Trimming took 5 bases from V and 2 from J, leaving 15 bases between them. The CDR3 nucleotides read TGTGCCAGTAGTGCCGGACAGAGTAAAAACTATGGCTACACCTTC. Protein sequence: CASSAGQSKNYGYTF.

CDR3 in amino acids: CSVEVPPYEQYF. CDR3 DNA sequence: TGCAGCGTTGAAGTTCCTCCCTACGAGCAGTACTTC. The rearrangement links TRBV29-1 to TRBJ2-7; no reliable D call. The germline V gene has CDR1 SQVTM and CDR2 ANQGSEA. This CDR3 is built from 12 residues. Trimming cost V 1 base and J 2 bases, with 6 bases left between them.

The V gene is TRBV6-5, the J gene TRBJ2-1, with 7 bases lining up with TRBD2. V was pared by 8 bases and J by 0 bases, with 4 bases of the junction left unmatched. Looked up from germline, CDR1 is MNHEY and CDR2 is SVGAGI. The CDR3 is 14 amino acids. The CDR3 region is CASQAGTSYNEQFF. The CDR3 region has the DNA TGTGCCAGCCAAGCGGGAACCTCCTACAATGAGCAGTTCTTC.

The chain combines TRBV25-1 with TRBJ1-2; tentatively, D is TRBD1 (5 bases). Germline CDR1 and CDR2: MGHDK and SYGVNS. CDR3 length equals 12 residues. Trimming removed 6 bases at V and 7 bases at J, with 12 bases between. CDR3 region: CASRGGSTGYTF. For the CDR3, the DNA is TGTGCCAGCAGGGGGGGGAGTACTGGCTACACCTTC.

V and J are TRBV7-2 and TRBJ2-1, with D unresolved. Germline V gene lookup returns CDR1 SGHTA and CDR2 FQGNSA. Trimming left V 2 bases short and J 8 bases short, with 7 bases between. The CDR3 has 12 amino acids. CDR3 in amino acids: CASSLTSYEQFF. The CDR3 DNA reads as TGTGCCAGCAGCTTAACCAGTTATGAGCAGTTCTTC.

This CDR3 reads CASSLGHSTDTQYF. The CDR3 region has the DNA TGTGCCAGCAGCTTGGGACATAGCACAGATACGCAGTATTTT. The chain combines TRBV7-2 with TRBJ2-3; D is possibly TRBD1 (6 bases). The V and J ends lost 3 bases and 0 bases respectively, with 7 bases between them. Germline V lookup: CDR1 SGHTA, CDR2 FQGNSA. This CDR3 has 14 residues.

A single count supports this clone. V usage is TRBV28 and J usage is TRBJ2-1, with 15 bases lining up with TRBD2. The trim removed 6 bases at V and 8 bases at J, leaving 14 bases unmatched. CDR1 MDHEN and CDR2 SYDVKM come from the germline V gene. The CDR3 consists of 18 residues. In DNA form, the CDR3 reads TGTGCCAGCAGGGCTATTTGGACTAGCGGGGGGGCGTCCCATGAGCAGTTCTTC. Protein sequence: CASRAIWTSGGASHEQFF.

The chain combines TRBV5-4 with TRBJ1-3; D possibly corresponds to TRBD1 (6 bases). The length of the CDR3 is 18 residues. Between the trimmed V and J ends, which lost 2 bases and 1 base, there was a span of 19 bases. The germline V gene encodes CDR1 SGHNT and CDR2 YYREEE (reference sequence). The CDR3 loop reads CASSFRGGARSSGNTIYF. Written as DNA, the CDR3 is TGTGCCAGCAGCTTTAGGGGGGGCGCAAGAAGTTCTGGAAACACCATATATTTT. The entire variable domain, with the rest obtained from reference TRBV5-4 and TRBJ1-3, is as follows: ETGVTQSPTHLIKTRGQQVTLRCSSQSGHNTVSWYQQALGQGPQFIFQYYREEENGRGNFPPRFSGLQFPNYSSELNVNALELDDSALYLCASSFRGGARSSGNTIYFGEGSWLTVV.

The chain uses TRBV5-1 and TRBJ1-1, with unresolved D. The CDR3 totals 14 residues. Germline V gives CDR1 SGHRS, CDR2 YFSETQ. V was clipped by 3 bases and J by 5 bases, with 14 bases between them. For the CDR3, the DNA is TGCGCCAGCAGCTGGGCGGGCCCATGGACTGAAGCTTTCTTT. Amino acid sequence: CASSWAGPWTEAFF.

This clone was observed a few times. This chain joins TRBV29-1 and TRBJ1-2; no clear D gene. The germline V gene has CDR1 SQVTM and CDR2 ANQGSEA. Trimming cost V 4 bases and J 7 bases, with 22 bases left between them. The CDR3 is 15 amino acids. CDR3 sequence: CSVVVQPARDRGYTF. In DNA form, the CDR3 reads TGCAGCGTTGTAGTACAGCCGGCGCGGGATCGTGGCTACACCTTC.

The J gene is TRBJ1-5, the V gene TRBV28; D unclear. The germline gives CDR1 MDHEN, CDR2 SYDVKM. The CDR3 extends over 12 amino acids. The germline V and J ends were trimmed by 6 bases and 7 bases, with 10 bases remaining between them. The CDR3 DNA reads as TGTGCCAGCAGGTCACCAGGACAGCCCCAGCATTTT. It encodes CASRSPGQPQHF. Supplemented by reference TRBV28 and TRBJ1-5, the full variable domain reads DVKVTQSSRYLVKRTGEKVFLECVQDMDHENMFWYRQDPGLGLRLIYFSYDVKMKEKGDIPEGYSVSREKKERFSLILESASTNQTSMYLCASRSPGQPQHFGDGTRLSIL.

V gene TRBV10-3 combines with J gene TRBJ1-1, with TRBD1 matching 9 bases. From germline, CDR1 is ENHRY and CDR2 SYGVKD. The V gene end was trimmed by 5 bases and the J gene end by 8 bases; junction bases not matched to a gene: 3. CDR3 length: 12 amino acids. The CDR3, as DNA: TGTGCCATCAGTACAGGGGGCGTGGAAGCTTTCTTT. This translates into CAISTGGVEAFF.

The CDR3 protein is CASLGNSAKNIQYF. CDR3 DNA: TGTGCCAGCCTAGGTAACTCAGCCAAAAACATTCAGTACTTC. The chain has TRBV2 and TRBJ2-4; D call uncertain. V shed 8 bases and J shed 0 bases, with 11 bases lying between them. The CDR3 runs 14 residues. Germline V gene lookup returns CDR1 SNHLY and CDR2 FYNNEI.